A selection of T cell receptor beta chains follows, all from one sample in a study of blood T cell repertoires in COVID-19. Sequenced by immunoSEQ multiplex PCR; TCRdb stores in-frame clones only, minus some. Here the sample spans more than 55,000 clones, about nine tenths being singletons. The sequenced sample was peripheral blood. The receptors stem from a woman in her seventies with acute or convalescent COVID-19. CDR3s include the opening cysteine and the closing phenylalanine or tryptophan. The order of the fields is V gene, CDR3 protein.

>TRBV5-1
CASSSLGQGSDAEAFF
>TRBV30
CAWSEAAYEQYF
>TRBV14
CASNPRRGTEAFF
>TRBV5-4
CASSPTGGAGHEQYF
>TRBV3-1/TRBV3-2
CASSQGGTNSPLHF
>TRBV28
CASTLPGFGYTF
>TRBV5-1
CASSLTGLQPQHF
>TRBV7-9
CASRAPGEGETQYF
>TRBV19
CASSAGDRPNYGYTF
>TRBV19
CASSIVPGLEAFF
>TRBV7-8
CASSLREAVKNYGYTF
>TRBV19
CASSFSPDRGEFF
>TRBV6-5
CASRDLLGDTQYF
>TRBV10-3
CAISDGLQAVNSPLHF